The clone carrying this TCR beta chain was recorded at least ten times. What it recognizes is unknown. This entry comes from a study of blood T cells in healthy people across ages. Next came a second PCR, run for about 7 to 11 cycles, which used a sample-barcoded 5' primer along with a J-beta primer mix. TCRdb fed the 5' RACE reads into MiXCR, producing one record per CDR3 protein. The data hold more than 800,000 distinct CDR3 sequences, with under 30% observed a single time. From germline, CDR1 is MNHEY and CDR2 SVGEGT. This CDR3 region has 15 residues. Losses at the gene ends were 5 bases for V and 4 bases for J; bases not matched to a gene: 8. Study results and limitations: Among T cells, TCR beta diversity per million cells dropped roughly linearly as age rose.

Sequencing input: blood. The chain links TRBV6-2 or TRBV6-3 to TRBJ2-1; TRBD1 matches 7 bases. This TCR derives from a woman of 80 years or more in good health. The CDR3 protein is CASSPTRTGYNEQFF. The CDR3 nucleotides read TGTGCCAGCAGTCCAACCCGGACAGGATACAATGAGCAGTTCTTC.